This T cell receptor beta chain was recovered during a study of T cell responses to AZD1222 COVID-19 vaccine. Across the whole study: Some second doses came at about 4 weeks and others at about 12 weeks; these were pooled.

Concerning this clone itself: Its antigen is not known.

Trimming removed 0 bases at V and 4 bases at J, with 7 bases between. CDR1 is KGHSY, CDR2 FQNENV, per germline. The CDR3 loop spans 14 amino acids. Sequencing was performed with immunoSEQ multiplex PCR; in TCRdb, only in-frame clones are kept and a portion is missing. The profile shows about 96,000 clones, 80% to 90% of them singletons. Whole-study findings and limits: Regions 160-218 and 743-854 held dominance among vaccine-associated CD4 TCRs, which spanned spike. Repertoires in all cases were sampled only once the peak T cell response had passed.

The receptor's source is an adult in good health. The material sequenced was peripheral blood, taken on day 0 of AZD1222 vaccination. This sequence joins TRBV16 and TRBJ1-3; D may be TRBD1 (6 bases). The CDR3 region is CASSQSTGGNTIYF. CDR3 nucleotides: TGTGCCAGCAGCCAATCCACAGGGGGAAACACCATATATTTT.